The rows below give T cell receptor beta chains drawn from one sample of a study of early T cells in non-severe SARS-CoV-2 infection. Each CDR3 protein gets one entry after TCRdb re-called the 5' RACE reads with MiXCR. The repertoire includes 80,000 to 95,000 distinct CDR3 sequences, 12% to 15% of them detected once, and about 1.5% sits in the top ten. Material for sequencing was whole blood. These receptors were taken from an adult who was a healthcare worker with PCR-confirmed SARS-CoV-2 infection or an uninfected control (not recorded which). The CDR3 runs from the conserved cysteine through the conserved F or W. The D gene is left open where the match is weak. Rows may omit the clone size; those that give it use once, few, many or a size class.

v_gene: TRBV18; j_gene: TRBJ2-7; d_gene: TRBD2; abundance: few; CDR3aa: CASSLYPSGGRPLEQYF; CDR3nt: TGTGCCAGCTCACTTTACCCTAGCGGGGGCCGTCCGTTGGAGCAGTACTTC
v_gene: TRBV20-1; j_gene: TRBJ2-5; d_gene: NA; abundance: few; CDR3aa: CSAHGSASLETQYF; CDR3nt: TGCAGTGCCCACGGATCGGCTTCGCTGGAGACCCAGTACTTC
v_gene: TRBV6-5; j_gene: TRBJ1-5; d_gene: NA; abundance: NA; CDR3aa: CASSLTPSNQPQHF; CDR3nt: TGTGCCAGCAGTTTAACACCTAGCAATCAGCCCCAGCATTTT
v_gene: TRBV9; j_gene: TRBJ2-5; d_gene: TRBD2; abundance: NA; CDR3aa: CASSVASGGPQETQYF; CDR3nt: TGTGCCAGCAGCGTAGCTAGCGGGGGCCCCCAAGAGACCCAGTACTTC
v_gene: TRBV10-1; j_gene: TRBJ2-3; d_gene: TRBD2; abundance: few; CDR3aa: CATSPGGPDTQYF; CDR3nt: TGCGCCACCAGCCCGGGGGGGCCAGATACGCAGTATTTT
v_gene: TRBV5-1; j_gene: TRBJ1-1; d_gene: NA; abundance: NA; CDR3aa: CASSSTLGTEAFF; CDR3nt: TGCGCCAGCAGTTCGACCTTGGGGACTGAAGCTTTCTTT
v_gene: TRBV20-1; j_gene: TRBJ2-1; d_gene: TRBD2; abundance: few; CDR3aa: CSARVIPWQAGGTAEQFF; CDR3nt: TGCAGTGCTAGAGTTATCCCTTGGCAAGCGGGGGGCACGGCTGAGCAGTTCTTC
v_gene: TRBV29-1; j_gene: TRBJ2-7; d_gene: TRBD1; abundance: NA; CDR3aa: CSARDSEYEQYF; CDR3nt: TGCAGCGCCCGGGACAGCGAATACGAGCAGTACTTC
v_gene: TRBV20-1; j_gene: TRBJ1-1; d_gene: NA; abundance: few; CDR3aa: CSAKAAGAIGDEAFF; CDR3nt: TGCAGTGCAAAGGCAGCGGGGGCGATTGGAGATGAAGCTTTCTTT
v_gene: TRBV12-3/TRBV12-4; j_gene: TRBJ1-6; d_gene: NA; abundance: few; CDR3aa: CASSHSGTPLHF; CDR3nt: TGTGCCAGCAGTCACAGCGGTACACCCCTCCACTTT
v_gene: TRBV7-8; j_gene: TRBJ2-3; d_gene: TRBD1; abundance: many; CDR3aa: CASSEQGARGTDTQYF; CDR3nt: TGTGCCAGCAGCGAACAGGGGGCGAGGGGCACAGATACGCAGTATTTT
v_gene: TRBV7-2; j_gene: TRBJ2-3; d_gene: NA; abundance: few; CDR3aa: CASSFRRTKGSDTQYF; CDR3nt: TGTGCCAGCAGCTTCAGGCGGACTAAAGGCTCAGATACGCAGTATTTT
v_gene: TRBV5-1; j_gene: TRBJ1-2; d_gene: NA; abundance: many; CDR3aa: CASSPSNYGYTF; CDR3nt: TGCGCCAGCAGCCCCTCCAACTATGGCTACACCTTC
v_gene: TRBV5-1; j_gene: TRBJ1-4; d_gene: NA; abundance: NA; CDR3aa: CASNPTGIGEKLFF; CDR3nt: TGCGCCAGCAACCCTACAGGGATCGGTGAAAAACTGTTTTTT
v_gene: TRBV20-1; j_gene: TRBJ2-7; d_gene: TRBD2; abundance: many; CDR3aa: CSARRSLAGAREQYF; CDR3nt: TGCAGTGCTAGAAGGTCGCTAGCGGGGGCTCGGGAGCAGTACTTC
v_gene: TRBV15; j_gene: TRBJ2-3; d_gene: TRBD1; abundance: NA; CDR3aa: CATSRDTGGADTQYF; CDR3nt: TGTGCCACCAGCAGAGATACAGGGGGCGCAGATACGCAGTATTTT
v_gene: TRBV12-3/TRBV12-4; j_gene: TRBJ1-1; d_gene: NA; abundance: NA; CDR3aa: CASSPGQVRGGEAFF; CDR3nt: TGTGCCAGCAGTCCCGGACAAGTAAGGGGAGGTGAAGCTTTCTTT
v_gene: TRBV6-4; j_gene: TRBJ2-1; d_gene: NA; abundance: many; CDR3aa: CASSDSASSEQFF; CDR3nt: TGTGCCAGCAGTGACTCGGCGTCCTCTGAGCAGTTCTTC
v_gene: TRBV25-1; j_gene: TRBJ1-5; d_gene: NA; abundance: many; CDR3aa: CASSAGDDQPQHF; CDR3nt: TGTGCCAGCAGTGCTGGGGATGATCAGCCCCAGCATTTT
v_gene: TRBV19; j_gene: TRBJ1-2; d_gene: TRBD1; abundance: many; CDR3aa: CASSTKGTGNYGYTF; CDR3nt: TGTGCCAGTAGTACGAAAGGGACAGGGAACTATGGCTACACCTTC
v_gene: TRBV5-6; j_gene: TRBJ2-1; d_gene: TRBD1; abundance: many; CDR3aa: CASSPQGARNEQFF; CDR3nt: TGTGCCAGCAGCCCACAGGGGGCGCGGAATGAGCAGTTCTTC
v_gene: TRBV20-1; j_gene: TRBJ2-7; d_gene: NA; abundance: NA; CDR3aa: CSAGQGISYEQYF; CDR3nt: TGCAGTGCTGGGCAGGGGATCTCCTACGAGCAGTACTTC
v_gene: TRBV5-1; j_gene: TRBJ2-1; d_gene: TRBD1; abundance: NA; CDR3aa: CASSLVQGAINEQFF; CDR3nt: TGCGCCAGCAGCTTGGTACAGGGGGCAATAAATGAGCAGTTCTTC
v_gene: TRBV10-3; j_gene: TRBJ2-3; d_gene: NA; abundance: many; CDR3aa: CAIRFTDTQYF; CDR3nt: TGTGCCATCAGGTTCACAGATACGCAGTATTTT
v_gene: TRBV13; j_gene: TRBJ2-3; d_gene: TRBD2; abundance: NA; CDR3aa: CASSPSQGLAPTDTQYF; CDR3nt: TGTGCCAGCAGCCCGTCCCAGGGACTAGCGCCCACAGATACGCAGTATTTT
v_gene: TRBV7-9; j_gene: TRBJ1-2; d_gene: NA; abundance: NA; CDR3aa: CASSLRGEVGYTF; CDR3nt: TGTGCCAGCAGCTTGAGGGGCGAAGTTGGCTACACCTTC
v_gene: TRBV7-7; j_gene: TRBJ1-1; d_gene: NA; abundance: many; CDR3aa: CASSLEVGTEVFF; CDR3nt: TGTGCTAGCAGCTTAGAGGTCGGCACTGAGGTATTCTTT
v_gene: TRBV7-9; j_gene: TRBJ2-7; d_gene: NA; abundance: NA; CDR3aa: CASSLRSSFDEQYF; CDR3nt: TGTGCCAGCAGCTTACGTTCCTCTTTTGACGAGCAGTACTTC
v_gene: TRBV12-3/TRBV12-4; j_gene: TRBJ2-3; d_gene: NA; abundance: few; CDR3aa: CASSLMSTDTQYF; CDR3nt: TGTGCCAGCAGTCTTATGAGCACAGATACGCAGTATTTT
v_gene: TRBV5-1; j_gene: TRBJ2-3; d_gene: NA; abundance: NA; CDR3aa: CASSLERFGDTQYF; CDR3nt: TGCGCCAGCAGCTTGGAGCGATTTGGAGATACGCAGTATTTT
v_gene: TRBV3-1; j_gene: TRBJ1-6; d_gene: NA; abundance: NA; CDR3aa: CASSHGLGNSPLHF; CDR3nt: TGTGCCAGCAGCCATGGCCTGGGAAATTCACCCCTCCACTTT
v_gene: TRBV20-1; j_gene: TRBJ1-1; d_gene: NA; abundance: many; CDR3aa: CSAIRGGNTEAFF; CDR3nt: TGCAGTGCTATACGAGGGGGGAACACTGAAGCTTTCTTT
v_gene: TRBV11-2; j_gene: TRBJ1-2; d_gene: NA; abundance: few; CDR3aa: CASSFSGTGYTF; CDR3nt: TGTGCCAGCAGCTTTAGTGGGACTGGCTACACCTTC
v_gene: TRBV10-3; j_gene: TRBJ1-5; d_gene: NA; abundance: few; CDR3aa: CAISDGTIIQPQHF; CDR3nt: TGTGCCATCAGTGATGGGACAATCATTCAACCCCAGCATTTT
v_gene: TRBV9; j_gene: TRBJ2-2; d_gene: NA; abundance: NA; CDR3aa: CASSVGDTGELFF; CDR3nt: TGTGCCAGCAGCGTAGGGGACACCGGGGAGCTGTTTTTT
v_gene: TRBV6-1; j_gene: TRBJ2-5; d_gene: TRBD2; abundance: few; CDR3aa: CASSPGLVRETQYF; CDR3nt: TGTGCCAGCTCTCCGGGACTAGTTCGAGAGACCCAGTACTTC
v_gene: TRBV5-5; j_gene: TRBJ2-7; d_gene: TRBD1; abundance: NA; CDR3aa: CASRLLDRVSHEQYF; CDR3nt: TGTGCCAGCAGACTTCTCGACAGGGTTAGCCACGAGCAGTACTTC
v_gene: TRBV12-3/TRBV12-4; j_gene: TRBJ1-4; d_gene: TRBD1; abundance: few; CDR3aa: CASSPGGQRNEKLFF; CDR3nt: TGTGCCAGCAGCCCAGGGGGACAGCGGAATGAAAAACTGTTTTTT
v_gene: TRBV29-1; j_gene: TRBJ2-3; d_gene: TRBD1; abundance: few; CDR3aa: CSVTRGQDTQYF; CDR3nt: TGCAGCGTTACGAGGGGGCAAGATACGCAGTATTTT
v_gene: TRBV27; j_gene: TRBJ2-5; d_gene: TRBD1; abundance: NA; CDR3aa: CASRPIWDSQETQYF; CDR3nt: TGTGCCAGCAGACCGATTTGGGACAGCCAAGAGACCCAGTACTTC
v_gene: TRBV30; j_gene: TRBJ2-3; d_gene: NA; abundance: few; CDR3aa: CAWTRDNTDTQYF; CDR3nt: TGTGCCTGGACCCGGGACAACACAGATACGCAGTATTTT
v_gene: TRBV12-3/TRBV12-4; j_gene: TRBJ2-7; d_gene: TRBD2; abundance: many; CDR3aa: CASSLRGVSYEQYF; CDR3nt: TGTGCCAGCAGTTTGCGGGGGGTTTCGTACGAGCAGTACTTC
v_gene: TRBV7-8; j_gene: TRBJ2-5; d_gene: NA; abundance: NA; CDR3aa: CASSLSSTGGGETQYF; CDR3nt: TGTGCCAGCAGCTTATCTTCCACAGGAGGGGGAGAGACCCAGTACTTC
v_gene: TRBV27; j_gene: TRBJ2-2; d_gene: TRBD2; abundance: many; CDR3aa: CASSLLLAGDTGELFF; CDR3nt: TGTGCCAGCAGTTTACTCCTAGCGGGGGACACCGGGGAGCTGTTTTTT
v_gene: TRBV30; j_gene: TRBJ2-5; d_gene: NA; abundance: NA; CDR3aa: CAWSGSSRETQYF; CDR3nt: TGTGCCTGGAGTGGCAGCTCGCGAGAGACCCAGTACTTC
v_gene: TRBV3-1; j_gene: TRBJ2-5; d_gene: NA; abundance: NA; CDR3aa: CASTLGPRGETQYF; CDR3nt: TGTGCCAGCACCCTGGGGCCAAGAGGAGAGACCCAGTACTTC
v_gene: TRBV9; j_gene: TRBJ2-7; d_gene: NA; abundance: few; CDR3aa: CASSVADGTYEQYF; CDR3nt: TGTGCCAGCAGCGTGGCGGACGGGACCTACGAGCAGTACTTC
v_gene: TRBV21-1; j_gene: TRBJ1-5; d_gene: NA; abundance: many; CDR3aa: CASSEGGRDNIPQHF; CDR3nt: TGTGCCAGCAGCGAGGGGGGTCGGGACAACATCCCCCAGCATTTT
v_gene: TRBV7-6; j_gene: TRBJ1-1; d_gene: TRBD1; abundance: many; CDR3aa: CASSSGQGDLNTEAFF; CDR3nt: TGTGCCAGCAGCTCGGGACAGGGCGACCTAAACACTGAAGCTTTCTTT
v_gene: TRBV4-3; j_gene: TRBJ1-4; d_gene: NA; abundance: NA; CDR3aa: CASSQEQGSGEKLFF; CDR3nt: TGCGCCAGCAGCCAAGAACAGGGTTCCGGTGAAAAACTGTTTTTT
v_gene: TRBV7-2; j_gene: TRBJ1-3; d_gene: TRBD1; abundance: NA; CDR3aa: CASSLGTGASSGNTIYF; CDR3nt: TGTGCCAGCAGCTTAGGGACAGGGGCTTCCTCTGGAAACACCATATATTTT
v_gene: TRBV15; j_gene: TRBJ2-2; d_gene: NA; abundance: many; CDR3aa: CATGDGELGELFF; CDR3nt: TGTGCCACCGGAGATGGCGAATTGGGGGAGCTGTTTTTT
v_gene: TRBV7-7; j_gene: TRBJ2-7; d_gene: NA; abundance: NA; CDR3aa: CASSYGVTYEQYF; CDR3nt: TGTGCTAGCAGCTACGGGGTTACCTACGAGCAGTACTTC